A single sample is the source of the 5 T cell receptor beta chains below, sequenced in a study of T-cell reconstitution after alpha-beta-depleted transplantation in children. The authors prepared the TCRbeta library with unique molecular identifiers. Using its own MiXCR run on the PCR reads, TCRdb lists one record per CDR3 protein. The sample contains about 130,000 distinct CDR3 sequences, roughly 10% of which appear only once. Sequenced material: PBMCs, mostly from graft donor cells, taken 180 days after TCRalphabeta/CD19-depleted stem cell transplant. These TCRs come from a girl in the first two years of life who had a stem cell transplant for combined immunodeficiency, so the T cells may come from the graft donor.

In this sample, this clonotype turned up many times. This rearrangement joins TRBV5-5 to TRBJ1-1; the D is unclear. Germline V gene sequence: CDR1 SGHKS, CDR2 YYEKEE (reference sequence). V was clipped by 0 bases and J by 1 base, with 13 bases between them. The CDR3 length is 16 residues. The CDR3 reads CASSLAPWASNTEAFF. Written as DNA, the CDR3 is TGTGCCAGCAGCTTGGCCCCTTGGGCGTCGAACACTGAAGCTTTCTTT.

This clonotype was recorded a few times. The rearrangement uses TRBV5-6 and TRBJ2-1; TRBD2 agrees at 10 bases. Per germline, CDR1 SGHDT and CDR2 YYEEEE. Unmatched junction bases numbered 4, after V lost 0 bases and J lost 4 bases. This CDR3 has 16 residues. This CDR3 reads CASSLEGLARYNEQFF. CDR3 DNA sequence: TGTGCCAGCAGCTTGGAGGGACTAGCGAGATACAATGAGCAGTTCTTC.

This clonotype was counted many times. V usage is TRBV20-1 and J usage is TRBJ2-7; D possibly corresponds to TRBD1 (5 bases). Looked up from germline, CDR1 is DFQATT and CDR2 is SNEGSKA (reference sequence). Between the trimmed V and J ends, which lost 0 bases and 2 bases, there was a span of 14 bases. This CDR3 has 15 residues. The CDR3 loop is CSARDSGIRTYEQYF. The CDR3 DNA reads TGCAGTGCTAGAGATTCAGGGATTAGAACCTACGAGCAGTACTTC.

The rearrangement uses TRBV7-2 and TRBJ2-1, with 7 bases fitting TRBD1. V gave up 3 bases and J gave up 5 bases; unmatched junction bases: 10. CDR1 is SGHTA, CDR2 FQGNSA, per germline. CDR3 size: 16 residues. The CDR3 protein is CASSFPRQGTNNEQFF. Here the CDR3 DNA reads TGTGCCAGCAGCTTTCCTCGACAGGGAACGAACAATGAGCAGTTCTTC.

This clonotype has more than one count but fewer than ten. The CDR3 nucleotides read TGTGCCAGCACTATCAGGGAGACCCAGTACTTC. The encoded protein is CASTIRETQYF. This chain uses TRBV25-1 with TRBJ2-5; no firm D call. This CDR3 has 11 residues. Trimming removed 7 bases at V and 5 bases at J, with 8 bases between. Germline CDR1 is MGHDK and CDR2 is SYGVNS.